The present TCR beta chain was sequenced within a study of blood T cell repertoires in COVID-19. Study context: Whether acute or convalescent, the COVID-19 samples came from the United States, Italy and Spain. Sources were T cells, B-cell-depleted T cells, or PBMCs; the material itself was cDNA or gDNA.

This clone was observed once. The repertoire was sequenced with immunoSEQ multiplex PCR; TCRdb's copy has only in-frame clones and lacks some. The profile shows hundreds of thousands of clones, approximately 80% of them singletons. Between the trimmed V and J ends, which lost 5 bases and 0 bases, there was a span of 11 bases. Germline V lookup: CDR1 SGHTA, CDR2 FQGNSA. The length of the CDR3 is 15 residues. Followed over time, Seattle patients had been enrolled while infection was active. This receptor was identified in a woman of 80 years or more with COVID-19, enrolled during active disease. The chain links TRBV7-2 to TRBJ1-3; D gene uncertain. Material: peripheral blood. This CDR3 reads CASSASYGSGNTIYF. The CDR3 DNA follows: TGTGCCAGCAGCGCTAGTTATGGCTCTGGAAACACCATATATTTT. Based on the CDR3 plus reference TRBV7-2 and TRBJ1-3, the full variable domain is GAGVSQSPSNKVTEKGKDVELRCDPISGHTALYWYRQSLGQGLEFLIYFQGNSAPDKSGLPSDRFSAERTGGSVSTLTIQRTQQEDSAVYLCASSASYGSGNTIYFGEGSWLTVV.